The 8 T cell receptor beta chains given below trace back to one sample, sequenced in a study of blood T cell repertoires in COVID-19. Measured with immunoSEQ multiplex PCR; TCRdb has only the in-frame clones, and not every one. This table holds about 30,000 clones, just over 85% found once. What was sequenced was peripheral blood. The receptors were gathered from a human donor in a cohort sampled during active COVID-19.

The gene calls are TRBV7-8 and TRBJ2-7; perhaps TRBD1 as D (6 bases). The germline V and J ends were trimmed by 2 bases and 4 bases, with 12 bases remaining between them. Per germline, CDR1 SGHVS and CDR2 FQNEAQ. The CDR3 consists of 14 residues. The CDR3 DNA is TGTGCCAGCAGCTTACCCGGACAGCCTTACGAGCAGTACTTC. Translation gives CASSLPGQPYEQYF.

The chain carries TRBV27 and TRBJ2-5; D possibly corresponds to TRBD1 (6 bases). CDR3 length: 14 amino acids. CDR1 is MNHEY and CDR2 is SMNVEV in the germline V gene (reference sequence). Trimming stripped 4 bases from V and 5 bases from J, with 14 bases between. CDR3 amino acids: CASSSTGKAETQYF. CDR3 nucleotide sequence: TGTGCCAGCAGTTCAACAGGGAAAGCCGAGACCCAGTACTTC.

CDR3 DNA sequence: TGTGCCAGCGTGCGGCAGCAAGAGACCCAGTACTTC. Protein: CASVRQQETQYF. The chain links TRBV2 to TRBJ2-5; no clear D gene. Germline V CDR1 and CDR2: SNHLY, FYNNEI. V shed 8 bases and J shed 2 bases, with 9 bases lying between them. This CDR3 is 12 amino acids long.

The count of this clone is one. The chain employs TRBV6-5 and TRBJ1-4; TRBD1 agrees at 7 bases. V trimming: 0 bases; J trimming: 5 bases; junction bases outside the gene matches: 3. This CDR3 region has 15 residues. In germline, CDR1 is MNHEY, CDR2 SVGAGI. CDR3 bases: TGTGCCAGCAGTTACTCGACAGGGCCCAATGAAAAACTGTTTTTT. Protein sequence: CASSYSTGPNEKLFF.

The J gene is TRBJ2-7, the V gene TRBV29-1; TRBD1 might be the D (5 bases). CDR3 length: 12 residues. Trimming removed 4 bases from V and 1 base from J, with 8 bases in between. CDR1 is SQVTM and CDR2 is ANQGSEA in the germline V gene. As DNA, the CDR3 is TGCAGCGTTGGGACATCTTCCTACGAGCAGTACTTC. As protein: CSVGTSSYEQYF.

The chain uses TRBV20-1 and TRBJ2-7; TRBD1 might be the D (6 bases). This CDR3 is built from 14 residues. V was pared by 4 bases and J by 3 bases, with 16 bases between. The germline V gene has CDR1 DFQATT and CDR2 SNEGSKA (reference sequence). CDR3 sequence reads: CSAIDLTGDYEQYF. CDR3 DNA: TGCAGTGCTATTGACTTGACAGGAGACTACGAGCAGTACTTC.

In its sample, this clone was seen once. The J gene is TRBJ2-5, the V gene TRBV2; 7 positions agree with TRBD1. The CDR3 runs to 13 residues. The germline CDR1 and CDR2 sequences are SNHLY and FYNNEI. V trimming: 5 bases; J trimming: 7 bases; junction bases outside the gene matches: 7. The CDR3 loop is CASSTRDSRTQYF. DNA for the CDR3: TGTGCCAGCAGTACTCGGGACAGCCGGACCCAGTACTTC.

This clone was detected only once. DNA for the CDR3: TGTGCCAGCAGTGGAGGGGGCCGGAGTGAAAAACTGTTTTTT. Translated: CASSGGGRSEKLFF. The chain employs TRBV6-6 and TRBJ1-4; 7 positions agree with TRBD1. Germline values: CDR1 MNHNY, CDR2 SVGAGI (reference sequence). With V trimmed by 5 bases and J by 7 bases, 7 bases remained unmatched. The CDR3 is 14 amino acids.